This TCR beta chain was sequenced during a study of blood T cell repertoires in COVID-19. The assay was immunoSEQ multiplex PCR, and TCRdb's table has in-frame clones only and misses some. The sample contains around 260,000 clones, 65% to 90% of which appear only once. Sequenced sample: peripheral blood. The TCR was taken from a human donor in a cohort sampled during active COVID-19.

Here the CDR3 DNA reads TGTGCCAGCTCACCCCGGCAGGGGGCCTACGAGCAGTACTTC. Protein: CASSPRQGAYEQYF. This chain connects TRBV18 to TRBJ2-7, with TRBD1 matching 7 bases. The germline V gene encodes CDR1 KGHSH and CDR2 LQKENI. The CDR3 has 14 amino acids. V lost 3 bases, J lost 2 bases, and 4 bases stayed unmatched. The full variable domain, completed using reference TRBV18 and TRBJ2-7, is NAGVMQNPRHLVRRRGQEARLRCSPMKGHSHVYWYRQLPEEGLKFMVYLQKENIIDESGMPKERFSAEFPKEGPSILRIQQVVRGDSAAYFCASSPRQGAYEQYFGPGTRLTVT.